This T cell receptor (beta chain) appears in the sequencing data of a study of PD-1 blockade in mismatch repair-deficient tumors. Profiling relied on immunoSEQ multiplex PCR, and the TCRdb table lists in-frame clones only, not all of them. The table includes fewer than 100,000 clones, roughly 80% detected once. Trimming removed 5 bases from V and 3 bases from J; junction bases left unmatched: 6. The germline gives CDR1 SGHVS, CDR2 FNYEAQ. This CDR3 comprises 15 residues. Sequencing was performed on peripheral blood, taken 12 weeks after starting pembrolizumab. The sequence was collected from an adult with mismatch repair-deficient cancer. The J gene is TRBJ2-1, the V gene TRBV7-6; TRBD1 matches at 8 bases. The chain's CDR3 is CASSPDRVNYNEQFF. In DNA, the CDR3 is TGTGCCAGCAGCCCGGACAGGGTAAACTACAATGAGCAGTTCTTC. Full variable domain (outside the CDR3, taken from reference TRBV7-6 and TRBJ2-1): GAGVSQSPRYKVTKRGQDVALRCDPISGHVSLYWYRQALGQGPEFLTYFNYEAQQDKSGLPNDRFSAERPEGSISTLTIQRTEQRDSAMYRCASSPDRVNYNEQFFGPGTRLTVL.